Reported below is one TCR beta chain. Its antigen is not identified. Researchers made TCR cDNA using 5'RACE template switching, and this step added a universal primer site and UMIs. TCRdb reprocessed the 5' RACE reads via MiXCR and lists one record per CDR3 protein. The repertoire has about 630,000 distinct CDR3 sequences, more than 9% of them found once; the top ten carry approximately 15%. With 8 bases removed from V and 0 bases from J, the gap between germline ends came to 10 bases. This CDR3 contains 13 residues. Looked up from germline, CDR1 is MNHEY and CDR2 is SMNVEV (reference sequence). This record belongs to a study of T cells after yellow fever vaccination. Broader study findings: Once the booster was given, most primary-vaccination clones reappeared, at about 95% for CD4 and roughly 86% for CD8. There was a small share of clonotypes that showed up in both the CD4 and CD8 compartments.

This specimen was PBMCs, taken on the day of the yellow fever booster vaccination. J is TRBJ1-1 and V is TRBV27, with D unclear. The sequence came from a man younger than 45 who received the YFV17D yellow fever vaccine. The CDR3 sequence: CASRGNMNTEAFF. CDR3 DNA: TGTGCCAGCCGAGGCAACATGAACACTGAAGCTTTCTTT.